This T cell receptor beta chain was identified in a study of T-cell reconstitution after alpha-beta-depleted transplantation in children. Unique molecular identifiers were incorporated during preparation of the TCRbeta library. TCRdb recomputed calls from the PCR reads with MiXCR, one row per CDR3 protein. The top ten hold 3.8% of the sample, which has about 410,000 distinct CDR3 sequences, 20% seen once. Germline assignment: CDR1 DFQATT and CDR2 SNEGSKA (reference sequence). Trimming pared 3 bases from V and 1 base from J, leaving 12 bases between. The CDR3 length is 14 residues. This clonotype was observed many times.

The clonotype originates from a human donor who donated a stem cell graft to a child with acute myeloid leukemia. This chain links TRBV20-1 with TRBJ1-1; D is uncertain. The material sequenced was PBMCs from the stem cell graft donor, taken from the stem cell graft. DNA for the CDR3: TGCAGTGCTAGGGCGCCGGAAGGGAACACTGAAGCTTTCTTT. This translates into CSARAPEGNTEAFF.